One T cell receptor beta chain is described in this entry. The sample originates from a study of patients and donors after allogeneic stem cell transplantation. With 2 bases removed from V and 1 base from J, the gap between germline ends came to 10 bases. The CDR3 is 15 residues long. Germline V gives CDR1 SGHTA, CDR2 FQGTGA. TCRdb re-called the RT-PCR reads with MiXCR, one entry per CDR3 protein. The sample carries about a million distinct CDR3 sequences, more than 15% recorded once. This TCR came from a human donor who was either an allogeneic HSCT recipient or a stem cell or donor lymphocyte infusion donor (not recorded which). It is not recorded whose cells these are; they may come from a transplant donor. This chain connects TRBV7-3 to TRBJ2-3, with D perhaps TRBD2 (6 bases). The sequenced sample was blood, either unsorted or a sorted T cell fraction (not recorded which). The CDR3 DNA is TGTGCCAGCAGCTTAGGGGGGACGGGCACAGATACGCAGTATTTT. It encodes CASSLGGTGTDTQYF.